A selection of T cell receptor beta chains follows, all from one sample in a study of OX40 agonist ivuxolimab in advanced cancers. Only in-frame clones appear in the TCRdb table, and some are missing; sequencing was by immunoSEQ multiplex PCR. The table records some 53,000 clones, approximately 94% of them present only once. This material consisted of CD4+ or CD8+ T cells sorted from blood, taken in a trial of the OX40 agonist ivuxolimab. These receptors were obtained from an adult with an advanced solid tumor such as melanoma, head and neck, liver or kidney cancer. Both conserved end residues are part of each CDR3. The D gene is left open where the match is weak.

>TRBJ2-7|-|TRBV7-2
CASSFLAEISYEQYF
>TRBJ2-1|TRBD2|TRBV9
CASSLAGGPYNEQFF
>TRBJ2-2|TRBD1|TRBV4-1
CASSPGTGGAKLFF
>TRBJ2-5|TRBD2|TRBV7-7
CASSLLAGDSQYF
>TRBJ2-2|-|TRBV9
CASSPPNTGELFF
>TRBJ2-2|-|TRBV15
CATSISGFGELFF
>TRBJ2-1|TRBD2|TRBV7-7
CASSLRLAAYNEQFF
>TRBJ2-1|-|TRBV2
CASSETPSYNEQFF
>TRBJ2-3|-|TRBV10-3
CAISENHPRTQYF
>TRBJ1-3|TRBD1|TRBV5-1
CASSDAGTGDETIYF
>TRBJ2-7|TRBD2|TRBV10-3
CATEGLAGGPRRYEQYF
>TRBJ2-1|TRBD2|TRBV9
CASSVEYLAGLNEQFF
>TRBJ2-3|TRBD2|TRBV6-6
CASSYPSGRARDTQYF
>TRBJ2-7|-|TRBV27
CASSSGIEQYF
>TRBJ2-1|TRBD1|TRBV29-1
CSVRQGASYNEQFF
>TRBJ1-3|-|TRBV28
CASSLGDETSGNTIYF
>TRBJ2-1|TRBD2|TRBV7-6
CASRPQAGGPQDEQFF
>TRBJ2-3|TRBD2|TRBV5-1
CASSLGSSGTTDTQYF
>TRBJ1-1|-|TRBV6-5
CASSYSWNTEAFF
>TRBJ2-2|TRBD1|TRBV11-2
CASMGQASNGELFF
>TRBJ2-7|TRBD2|TRBV2
CASTWTSGASYEQYF
>TRBJ2-2|TRBD1|TRBV27
CASSLGQGAGELFF